A single sample gave rise to the 13 T cell receptor beta chains below, sequenced in a study of human thymus T cells. Method: immunoSEQ multiplex PCR; TCRdb's copy keeps in-frame clones and lacks some. The table shows 55,000 to 70,000 clones, with 90% to 95% occurring only once. What was sequenced was blood. The receptors come from a boy less than two years old with a congenital heart defect but otherwise immunologically healthy.

This clone was detected once. V usage is TRBV28 and J usage is TRBJ1-6; D gene unclear. CDR1 is MDHEN and CDR2 is SYDVKM in the germline V gene. The CDR3 runs 16 residues. V lost 4 bases and J lost 8, with 18 bases in between. CDR3 coding DNA: TGTGCCAGCAGTTACGAACAGTTTAATAGAGATTCACCCCTCCACTTT. Translation: CASSYEQFNRDSPLHF.

The V call is TRBV19, the J call TRBJ2-5; TRBD2 agrees at 11 bases. Trimming took 3 bases from V and 5 from J; bases not matched to a gene: 11. Looked up from germline, CDR1 is LNHDA and CDR2 is SQIVND (reference sequence). The CDR3 has 17 amino acids. The CDR3 nucleotides read TGTGCCAGTAGTATTGGGTTAGCGGGGGGGAGAGGGGAGACCCAGTACTTC. This codes for CASSIGLAGGRGETQYF.

The sample holds one count of this clone. This sequence joins TRBV6-6 and TRBJ2-7; 9 bases are a match to TRBD1. Unmatched junction bases numbered 5, after V lost 6 bases and J lost 5 bases. Germline V gene data show CDR1 as MNHNY and CDR2 as SVGAGI (reference sequence). The CDR3 length is 13 residues. The CDR3 here is CASSLRTGDEQYF. The CDR3 DNA reads as TGTGCCAGCAGCCTCCGGACAGGGGACGAGCAGTACTTC.

This chain links TRBV5-1 with TRBJ2-3, with 7 bases aligning to TRBD2. CDR1 and CDR2 (germline): SGHRS, YFSETQ. Losses at the gene ends were 0 bases for V and 1 base for J; bases not matched to a gene: 5. CDR3 length: 16 residues. The CDR3 region is CASSLDGLAGTDTQYF. The CDR3 DNA reads TGCGCCAGCAGCTTGGATGGGCTAGCGGGCACAGATACGCAGTATTTT.

This sequence joins TRBV7-9 and TRBJ1-3, with D possibly TRBD1 on 5 matching bases. V was pared by 0 bases and J by 4 bases, with 13 bases between. Germline-derived CDR1 and CDR2 are SEHNR and FQNEAQ (reference sequence). The CDR3 has 16 residues. The chain's CDR3 is CASSLALGRTGNTIYF. The CDR3 DNA follows: TGTGCCAGCAGCTTAGCTCTGGGACGCACGGGAAACACCATATATTTT.

The chain couples TRBV6-1 to TRBJ2-7; 7 positions agree with TRBD1. The J call may be incorrect, as the DNA end agrees better with TRBJ2-5. The length of the CDR3 is 16 residues. Germline CDR1 is MNHNS and CDR2 is SASEGT. The CDR3 loop is CASSDLPPRQGRTQYF. DNA of the CDR3: TGTGCCAGCAGTGACCTCCCCCCGCGACAGGGAAGGACCCAGTACTTC.

The chain has TRBV4-2 and TRBJ2-7; D uncertain. Germline values: CDR1 LGHNA, CDR2 YNFKEQ. This CDR3 is built from 16 residues. V was clipped by 4 bases and J by 0 bases, with 16 bases between them. The CDR3 loop reads CASSLRPTPSSYEQYF. CDR3 coding DNA: TGTGCCAGCAGCCTCCGGCCGACTCCCAGCTCCTACGAGCAGTACTTC.

The chain recombines TRBV5-6 with TRBJ2-6; D call uncertain. CDR3 size: 14 residues. V gave up 3 bases and J gave up 0 bases, with 4 bases separating them. Germline CDR1 and CDR2: SGHDT and YYEEEE. The CDR3, as DNA: TGTGCCAGCAGCTACAGCTCTGGGGCCAACGTCCTGACTTTC. Translated, it gives CASSYSSGANVLTF.

The chain joins TRBV11-2 to TRBJ1-2; possibly TRBD1 for D (5 bases). Trimming pared 4 bases from V and 1 base from J, leaving 13 bases between. CDR3 length: 15 amino acids. Germline V gene data show CDR1 as SGHAT and CDR2 as FQNNGV. CDR3 amino acids: CASSSPRDRNYGYTF. The CDR3 DNA sequence: TGTGCCAGCAGCTCCCCCCGGGACCGTAACTATGGCTACACCTTC.

The rearrangement joins TRBV7-2 to TRBJ2-7, with 7 bases identical to TRBD1. The CDR3 length is 15 residues. Germline CDR1 SGHTA, CDR2 FQGNSA. V trimming: 1 base; J trimming: 2 bases; junction bases outside the gene matches: 5. The CDR3 region is CASSLVVGQAYEQYF. The CDR3 DNA reads as TGTGCCAGCAGCTTAGTTGTAGGACAGGCCTACGAGCAGTACTTC.

The chain has TRBV4-2 and TRBJ2-2, with D unclear. Germline CDR1 reads LGHNA; CDR2 reads YNFKEQ. Between the trimmed V and J ends, which lost 1 base and 5 bases, there was a span of 2 bases. The CDR3 contains 12 residues. In nucleotides, the CDR3 is TGTGCCAGCAGCCAAGGGACCGGGGAGCTGTTTTTT. Protein sequence: CASSQGTGELFF.

This clone was detected only once. The V call is TRBV19, the J call TRBJ1-2; possible D gene TRBD1, 5 bases. The CDR3 is 16 amino acids. The V gene lost 2 bases and the J gene lost 8 bases, with 21 bases spanning the gap. Germline values: CDR1 LNHDA, CDR2 SQIVND (reference sequence). The CDR3 loop reads CASSIRRTIPIGGYTF. Written as DNA, the CDR3 is TGTGCCAGTAGTATAAGGCGGACAATTCCAATAGGGGGCTACACCTTC.

The rearrangement links TRBV11-2 to TRBJ2-7; D might be TRBD1 or TRBD2, each matching 5 bases. Germline-derived CDR1 and CDR2 are SGHAT and FQNNGV. This CDR3 is built from 15 residues. V was pared by 5 bases and J by 0 bases, with 14 bases between. The CDR3, as DNA: TGTGCCAGCAGCCCCTCCCACGGGGCCTCCTACGAGCAGTACTTC. Encoded protein: CASSPSHGASYEQYF.